The rows below give T cell receptor beta chains drawn from one sample of a study of OX40 agonist ivuxolimab in advanced cancers. Generated by immunoSEQ multiplex PCR, the TCRdb table keeps only in-frame clones and is missing some. The table includes tens of thousands of clones, around four fifths detected once. This sample comprised CD4+ or CD8+ T cells sorted from blood, obtained in a trial of the OX40 agonist ivuxolimab. These receptors all come from an adult with an advanced solid tumor such as melanoma, head and neck, liver or kidney cancer. Each CDR3 is given with its conserved first and last residue. A D gene is named only where the DNA matches it firmly. Clone size appears in some rows only: once, few, many, or a class for an expanded clone.

TRBV4-1	.	TRBJ2-2	17	TRBD2	CASSHVVAGVVTGELFF	TGCGCCAGCAGCCACGTAGTAGCGGGAGTAGTCACCGGGGAGCTGTTTTTT
TRBV27	.	TRBJ2-2	13	.	CASSPQGGGELFF	TGTGCCAGCAGTCCGCAGGGTGGCGGGGAGCTGTTTTTT
TRBV2	.	TRBJ1-1	13	.	CASSKGMNTEAFF	TGTGCCAGCAGTAAAGGGATGAACACTGAAGCTTTCTTT
TRBV18	.	TRBJ2-6	15	.	CASSLGTPGANVLTF	TGTGCCAGCTCACTAGGGACTCCTGGGGCCAACGTCCTGACTTTC
TRBV4-1	.	TRBJ2-3	20	TRBD2	CASSQDPRGLAGASGGAQYF	TGCGCCAGCAGCCAAGATCCCCGAGGGCTAGCGGGAGCTTCCGGGGGGGCGCAGTATTTT
TRBV6-5	.	TRBJ1-1	13	.	CASRVLVNTEAFF	TGTGCCAGCAGAGTACTGGTGAACACTGAAGCTTTCTTT
TRBV29-1	.	TRBJ2-5	13	.	CSVDLDFQETQYF	TGCAGCGTTGATCTGGACTTCCAAGAGACCCAGTACTTC
TRBV5-1	.	TRBJ2-1	15	TRBD2	CASTVTSGRYNEQFF	TGCGCCAGCACCGTGACTAGCGGGAGATACAATGAGCAGTTCTTC
TRBV7-9	.	TRBJ1-1	17	TRBD1	CASSLASGQGENTEAFF	TGTGCCAGCAGCTTAGCGTCGGGACAGGGGGAGAACACTGAAGCTTTCTTT
TRBV9	.	TRBJ1-2	13	.	CASNPWGRGGYTF	TGTGCCAGCAACCCCTGGGGGAGGGGTGGCTACACCTTC
TRBV6-6	.	TRBJ1-1	12	.	CASSSWDTEAFF	TGTGCCAGCAGTTCTTGGGACACTGAAGCTTTCTTT
TRBV11-2	.	TRBJ2-5	17	TRBD2	CASSLWGDYRDGETQYF	TGTGCCAGCTCCCTGTGGGGGGACTACCGCGATGGAGAGACCCAGTACTTC
TRBV30	.	TRBJ1-1	15	TRBD1	CAWSVLGQGVTEAFF	TGTGCCTGGAGTGTCCTCGGACAGGGAGTCACTGAAGCTTTCTTT
TRBV7-3	.	TRBJ1-2	16	TRBD1	CASSLSRGLGNYGYTF	TGTGCCAGCAGCTTAAGCAGGGGGCTAGGGAACTATGGCTACACCTTC
TRBV30	.	TRBJ2-2	14	.	CASTRREGPGELFF	TGTGCTTCTACGCGTCGGGAAGGCCCCGGGGAGCTGTTTTTT
TRBV12-5	.	TRBJ2-1	14	TRBD2	CASGLTSGSYEQFF	TGTGCTAGTGGTTTGACTAGCGGGAGCTATGAGCAGTTCTTC
TRBV29-1	.	TRBJ2-7	13	.	CSVGQGNSYEQYF	TGCAGCGTTGGGCAGGGAAACTCCTACGAGCAGTACTTC
TRBV9	.	TRBJ1-2	12	.	CASSVDHYGYTF	TGTGCCAGCAGCGTAGATCACTATGGCTACACCTTC
TRBV6-5	.	TRBJ1-2	14	.	CASSYSAGDYGYTF	TGTGCCAGCAGTTACTCAGCGGGAGACTATGGCTACACCTTC
TRBV11-3	.	TRBJ1-6	14	.	CASSLQPYNSPLHF	TGTGCCAGCAGCTTACAGCCCTATAATTCACCCCTCCACTTT
TRBV14	.	TRBJ2-4	15	TRBD1	CASSQTGASKNIQYF	TGTGCCAGCAGCCAGACAGGGGCCAGTAAAAACATTCAGTACTTC
TRBV10-3	.	TRBJ2-5	16	.	CAIRRGSGANQETQYF	TGTGCCATCCGTCGGGGGAGTGGGGCGAATCAAGAGACCCAGTACTTC
TRBV11-2	.	TRBJ2-7	13	TRBD2	CASAMGGAYEQYF	TGTGCCAGCGCAATGGGGGGGGCCTACGAGCAGTACTTC
TRBV7-8	.	TRBJ2-1	16	TRBD1	CASSPGTGAGKNEQFF	TGTGCCAGCAGCCCCGGGACAGGGGCTGGAAAAAATGAGCAGTTCTTC
TRBV9	once	TRBJ2-7	15	.	CASSVDPGSSYEQYF	TGTGCCAGCAGCGTAGATCCGGGTAGCTCCTACGAGCAGTACTTC
TRBV10-3	.	TRBJ1-3	16	TRBD1	CAISGTGPISGNTIYF	TGTGCCATCAGTGGGACAGGGCCCATCTCTGGAAACACCATATATTTT
TRBV19	.	TRBJ2-6	15	.	CASTDHRTGANVLTF	TGTGCCAGTACCGATCACAGGACCGGGGCCAACGTCCTGACTTTC
TRBV11-3	.	TRBJ2-7	15	.	CASRNTRGGGYEQYF	TGTGCCAGCAGGAACACGAGGGGGGGCGGGTACGAGCAGTACTTC
TRBV7-7	few	TRBJ1-1	15	.	CASSLADRENTEAFF	TGTGCTAGCAGCTTAGCAGACAGAGAGAACACTGAAGCTTTCTTT
TRBV9	once	TRBJ2-5	15	TRBD2	CASSVGIAGDSGQYF	TGTGCCAGCAGCGTAGGAATAGCGGGAGATAGCGGGCAGTACTTC
TRBV6-6	.	TRBJ2-2	16	.	CASRKSGTPNTGELFF	TGTGCCAGCAGAAAATCCGGGACACCAAACACCGGGGAGCTGTTTTTT
TRBV5-4	.	TRBJ2-6	18	.	CASSLGLSFLNGANVLTF	TGTGCCAGCAGCCTAGGACTGTCCTTTTTGAATGGGGCCAACGTCCTGACTTTC
TRBV11-3	.	TRBJ1-2	13	.	CASSPRSNYGYTF	TGTGCCAGCAGCCCAAGATCTAACTATGGCTACACCTTC
TRBV11-3	.	TRBJ2-7	15	TRBD1	CASSLGQIPRDEQYF	TGTGCCAGCAGCTTGGGACAGATCCCCAGGGACGAGCAGTACTTC
TRBV30	once	TRBJ1-6	13	.	CAWSETAFSPLHF	TGTGCCTGGAGTGAGACAGCATTTTCACCCCTCCACTTT
TRBV7-9	.	TRBJ2-2	13	.	CASSLMNTGELFF	TGTGCCAGCAGCTTAATGAACACCGGGGAGCTGTTTTTT
TRBV4-3	.	TRBJ2-5	17	TRBD1	CASSQGPGTGGVETQYF	TGCGCCAGCAGCCAAGGTCCCGGGACAGGGGGCGTAGAGACCCAGTACTTC
TRBV11-3	.	TRBJ2-7	14	TRBD1	CASSLLDRGLEQYF	TGTGCCAGCAGCTTACTAGACAGGGGGCTCGAGCAGTACTTC
TRBV7-2	.	TRBJ1-4	16	TRBD1	CASRPPTGSNNEKLFF	TGTGCCAGCAGACCCCCGACAGGGAGCAATAATGAAAAACTGTTTTTT
TRBV11-3	.	TRBJ2-7	15	TRBD1	CASSSFGDRYYEQYF	TGTGCCAGCAGCTCCTTTGGGGACAGATACTACGAGCAGTACTTC
TRBV19	.	TRBJ2-3	15	.	CASSMSGVGADTQYF	TGTGCCAGTAGTATGTCGGGAGTCGGGGCAGATACGCAGTATTTT
TRBV28	.	TRBJ2-6	15	.	CASNPTASGANVLTF	TGTGCCAGCAACCCGACAGCCTCTGGGGCCAACGTCCTGACTTTC
TRBV5-6	.	TRBJ2-3	14	.	CASSSLRGLDTQYF	TGTGCCAGCAGCTCCCTGAGGGGCCTAGATACGCAGTATTTT
TRBV11-2	once	TRBJ2-1	13	.	CASSLSGISEQFF	TGTGCCAGCAGCTTAAGCGGCATCAGCGAGCAGTTCTTC
TRBV7-6	.	TRBJ2-3	14	TRBD1	CASSLAYRGDTQYF	TGTGCCAGCAGCTTAGCTTACAGGGGAGATACGCAGTATTTT
TRBV7-9	.	TRBJ1-6	16	TRBD1	CASSSPGQGIRSPLHF	TGTGCCAGCAGTTCACCGGGACAGGGAATAAGGTCACCCCTCCACTTT
TRBV6-5	.	TRBJ2-7	15	.	CASSYSTGYPYEQYF	TGTGCCAGCAGTTACTCGACGGGCTACCCCTACGAGCAGTACTTC
TRBV5-1	.	TRBJ2-1	15	TRBD2	CASSPPSGSGNEQFF	TGCGCCAGCAGTCCCCCTAGCGGGAGCGGAAATGAGCAGTTCTTC
TRBV28	.	TRBJ1-6	15	TRBD1	CASSLPTGGRSPLHF	TGTGCCAGCAGTCTACCGACAGGGGGCAGGTCACCCCTCCACTTT
TRBV28	.	TRBJ2-7	14	.	CASSFGTGTYEQYF	TGTGCCAGCAGTTTCGGTACAGGGACCTACGAGCAGTACTTC
TRBV30	.	TRBJ2-5	16	TRBD2	CAWTRGLAGGRETQYF	TGTGCCTGGACCAGGGGACTAGCGGGAGGGCGAGAGACCCAGTACTTC
TRBV9	.	TRBJ2-7	15	.	CASSVDQVISYEQYF	TGTGCCAGCAGCGTAGACCAGGTGATCTCCTACGAGCAGTACTTC
TRBV7-3	.	TRBJ2-2	20	TRBD1	CASSLGEGQGDYRDTGELFF	TGTGCCAGCAGCTTAGGTGAAGGACAGGGGGACTACCGGGACACCGGGGAGCTGTTTTTT
TRBV18	.	TRBJ2-3	15	.	CASSATDPYTDTQYF	TGTGCCAGCTCAGCGACCGATCCTTACACAGATACGCAGTATTTT
TRBV7-6	.	TRBJ1-2	14	.	CASSFSGEGYGYTF	TGTGCCAGCAGCTTCTCAGGGGAGGGCTATGGCTACACCTTC
TRBV5-1	.	TRBJ2-7	14	TRBD2	CASSALAGSYEQYF	TGCGCCAGCAGCGCTCTAGCGGGGTCCTACGAGCAGTACTTC
TRBV5-8	.	TRBJ1-2	15	.	CASSLGPRGGYGYTF	TGTGCCAGCAGCTTGGGACCGCGGGGGGGCTATGGCTACACCTTC